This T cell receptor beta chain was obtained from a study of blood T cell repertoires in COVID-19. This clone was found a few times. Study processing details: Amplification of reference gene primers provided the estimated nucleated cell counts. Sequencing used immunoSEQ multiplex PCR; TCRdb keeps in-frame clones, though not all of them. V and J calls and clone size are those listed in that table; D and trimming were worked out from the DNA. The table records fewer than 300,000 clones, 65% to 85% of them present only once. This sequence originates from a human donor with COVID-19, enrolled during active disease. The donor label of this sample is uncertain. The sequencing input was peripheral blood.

This CDR3 is CASSFYGGTGALDHEQYF. As DNA, the CDR3 is TGTGCCAGCAGCTTCTACGGGGGGACAGGGGCCTTGGACCACGAGCAGTACTTC. The chain uses TRBV11-2 and TRBJ2-7; 10 bases map to TRBD1. The V gene's germline CDR1 is SGHAT and CDR2 FQNNGV. CDR3 length: 18 amino acids. Trimming took 3 bases from V and 5 from J; bases not matched to a gene: 16.